The rows below give T cell receptor beta chains drawn from one sample of a study of T-cell memory formation after mild COVID-19. TCRdb reprocessed the 5' RACE reads with MiXCR, giving one entry per CDR3 protein. The sample consists of more than 45,000 distinct CDR3 sequences, over 9% of them appearing once. The material sequenced was PBMCs or a T cell subset sorted from them (not recorded which). These receptors were taken from an adult woman who had mild COVID-19 (a few samples of this study predate the infection). Cell type and time point are not known. CDR3s include the opening cysteine and the closing phenylalanine or tryptophan. The D gene is left open where the match is weak. The size field is filled for only some rows; it gives once, few, many or a size class.

v_gene	d_gene	abundance	j_gene	len	CDR3aa	CDR3nt
TRBV12-3/TRBV12-4	TRBD1	.	TRBJ1-4	15	CASRSGQAAREKLFF	TGTGCCAGCAGATCTGGACAGGCAGCAAGGGAAAAACTGTTTTTT
TRBV29-1	TRBD1	many	TRBJ1-1	14	CSVEGATGGSVAFF	TGCAGCGTTGAAGGGGCGACAGGGGGATCTGTAGCTTTCTTT
TRBV15	.	many	TRBJ1-2	16	CATSRTELDSDYGYTF	TGTGCCACCAGCAGAACGGAACTGGACAGCGACTATGGCTACACCTTC
TRBV2	TRBD2	few	TRBJ2-7	15	CASSERAGVIYEQYF	TGTGCCAGCAGTGAAAGGGCGGGAGTAATCTACGAGCAGTACTTC
TRBV20-1	.	.	TRBJ2-3	14	CSATGLTRPDTQYF	TGCAGTGCTACGGGACTTACCCGTCCAGATACGCAGTATTTT
TRBV6-5	.	.	TRBJ2-5	14	CASNPGWNEETQYF	TGTGCCAGCAATCCTGGATGGAACGAAGAGACCCAGTACTTC
TRBV12-3/TRBV12-4	.	many	TRBJ1-2	15	CASSRTQHTLYGYTF	TGTGCCAGCAGCCGCACGCAACATACCCTCTATGGCTACACCTTC
TRBV6-6	TRBD1	many	TRBJ2-7	15	CASSTPGQGRYEQYF	TGTGCCAGCAGTACTCCGGGACAGGGGAGGTACGAGCAGTACTTC
TRBV2	.	few	TRBJ2-1	17	CASSARQGGSSYNEQFF	TGTGCCAGCAGTGCCCGACAGGGAGGTAGCTCCTACAATGAGCAGTTCTTC
TRBV7-2	.	few	TRBJ2-3	18	CASSSPLAWLGIIGTQYF	TGTGCCAGCAGCTCCCCGCTAGCTTGGCTGGGGATTATAGGGACGCAGTATTTT
TRBV29-1	.	many	TRBJ2-4	11	CSVVTGSIQYF	TGCAGCGTTGTTACGGGTAGCATTCAGTACTTC
TRBV7-2	.	.	TRBJ2-5	15	CASSLASRGGETQYF	TGTGCCAGCAGCTTAGCCTCCAGGGGAGGAGAGACCCAGTACTTC
TRBV7-2	.	many	TRBJ2-1	16	CASSLGFRMWDGEQFF	TGTGCCAGCAGCTTAGGTTTTCGTATGTGGGATGGTGAGCAGTTCTTC
TRBV20-1	.	.	TRBJ2-7	16	CSALHSLGTLTYEQYF	TGCAGTGCTCTTCACTCTCTCGGGACACTTACCTACGAGCAGTACTTC
TRBV27	.	few	TRBJ1-5	15	CASRHRGQGNQPQHF	TGTGCCAGCAGGCACAGAGGGCAGGGCAATCAGCCCCAGCATTTT
TRBV20-1	.	.	TRBJ1-1	11	CSAAATLEAFF	TGCAGTGCCGCGGCGACACTTGAAGCTTTCTTT
TRBV6-5	.	many	TRBJ2-2	16	CASSYRQVANTGELFF	TGTGCCAGCAGTTACCGCCAGGTAGCAAACACCGGGGAGCTGTTTTTT
TRBV19	.	many	TRBJ2-2	12	CASRGATGELFF	TGTGCCAGTAGGGGGGCCACCGGGGAGCTGTTTTTT
TRBV9	.	once	TRBJ1-1	14	CASSVGTLNTEAFF	TGTGCCAGCAGCGTTGGAACACTGAACACTGAAGCTTTCTTT
TRBV27	TRBD1	.	TRBJ1-3	15	CASSSNWDRGNTIYF	TGTGCCAGCAGCTCAAATTGGGACAGGGGAAACACCATATATTTT
TRBV20-1	TRBD1	.	TRBJ1-3	14	CSASHPGQRNTIYF	TGCAGTGCTAGCCACCCGGGACAGAGAAACACCATATATTTT
TRBV6-5	TRBD1	.	TRBJ1-1	15	CASSYGQGMNTEAFF	TGTGCCAGCAGTTACGGACAGGGGATGAACACTGAAGCTTTCTTT
TRBV12-3/TRBV12-4	TRBD1	.	TRBJ2-7	13	CASSARTGTEQYF	TGTGCCAGCAGCGCGCGGACAGGGACCGAGCAGTACTTC
TRBV7-2	.	many	TRBJ1-1	13	CASSPYLNTEAFF	TGTGCCAGCAGCCCGTACTTGAACACTGAAGCTTTCTTT
TRBV7-6	TRBD1	many	TRBJ1-6	15	CASSLTGDRSSPLHF	TGTGCCAGCAGCTTGACAGGGGATAGAAGTTCACCCCTCCACTTT
TRBV11-2	.	few	TRBJ2-7	12	CASSLDLPQQYF	TGTGCCAGCAGCTTAGACCTACCGCAGCAGTACTTC
TRBV5-1	TRBD2	.	TRBJ2-3	16	CASRQLAGYVSDTQYF	TGCGCCAGCAGACAACTAGCGGGATACGTTTCAGATACGCAGTATTTT
TRBV7-3	.	.	TRBJ1-2	14	CASSLSRDGYGYTF	TGTGCCAGCAGCTTAAGTCGGGACGGCTATGGCTACACCTTC
TRBV6-5	.	.	TRBJ2-6	18	CASSYRQYAFSGANVLTF	TGTGCCAGCAGTTACCGACAGTATGCCTTTTCTGGGGCCAACGTCCTGACTTTC
TRBV2	TRBD1	many	TRBJ2-7	17	CASSEIPGQGNSYEQYF	TGTGCCAGCAGTGAAATTCCGGGACAGGGGAACTCCTACGAGCAGTACTTC
TRBV20-1	.	many	TRBJ2-3	13	CSARDLGAATQYF	TGCAGTGCTAGAGATTTGGGGGCCGCTACGCAGTATTTT
TRBV19	TRBD1	.	TRBJ1-2	13	CATLPGDSYGYTF	TGTGCCACCCTACCAGGGGACAGCTATGGCTACACCTTC
TRBV5-1	TRBD2	few	TRBJ2-7	16	CASSLLEAGAGYEQYF	TGCGCCAGCAGCTTGTTGGAAGCGGGGGCAGGTTACGAGCAGTACTTC
TRBV5-4	.	.	TRBJ1-2	13	CASSLGENYGYTF	TGTGCCAGCAGCTTGGGCGAGAACTATGGCTACACCTTC
TRBV18	TRBD1	.	TRBJ2-3	15	CASSPGQGRTDTQYF	TGTGCCAGCTCTCCGGGACAGGGGAGGACAGATACGCAGTATTTT
TRBV7-2	.	.	TRBJ1-1	16	CASSSPFSGRRTEAFF	TGTGCCAGCAGCAGCCCCTTCTCGGGGAGGAGGACTGAAGCTTTCTTT
TRBV11-1	TRBD1	few	TRBJ2-5	15	CASTLQGQGVETQYF	TGTGCCAGCACCTTACAGGGACAGGGAGTGGAGACCCAGTACTTC
TRBV2	TRBD1	.	TRBJ1-4	14	CASSDQGQGKKLFF	TGTGCCAGCAGTGATCAAGGACAGGGGAAAAAACTGTTTTTT
TRBV9	TRBD2	many	TRBJ2-5	15	CASSVGTSGGETQYF	TGTGCCAGCAGCGTAGGGACTAGCGGGGGAGAGACCCAGTACTTC
TRBV12-3/TRBV12-4	.	.	TRBJ1-2	13	CASSLGNNYGYTF	TGTGCCAGCAGTTTGGGCAATAACTATGGCTACACCTTC
TRBV2	.	few	TRBJ2-3	13	CASSSLETDTQYF	TGTGCCAGCAGCTCACTAGAAACAGATACGCAGTATTTT
TRBV25-1	TRBD1	.	TRBJ2-7	15	CASRAPTGNAGEQYF	TGTGCCAGCCGTGCCCCGACAGGGAATGCTGGCGAGCAGTACTTC
TRBV7-9	TRBD2	many	TRBJ2-3	17	CASSRGGDRTNTDTQYF	TGTGCCAGCAGCCGCGGGGGGGACCGGACTAACACAGATACGCAGTATTTT
TRBV19	.	few	TRBJ1-6	14	CASNNQGNNSPLHF	TGTGCCAGTAACAACCAGGGGAATAATTCACCCCTCCACTTT
TRBV19	.	.	TRBJ2-5	17	CASSLGSSAGTVETQYF	TGTGCCAGTAGTTTGGGTTCTAGCGCGGGCACGGTAGAGACCCAGTACTTC
TRBV7-6	.	few	TRBJ2-5	15	CASSPTTGGGETQYF	TGTGCCAGCAGCCCCACTACAGGAGGGGGCGAGACCCAGTACTTC
TRBV7-2	.	.	TRBJ2-2	14	CASTSGLGAGELFF	TGTGCCAGCACGAGCGGCTTGGGGGCCGGGGAGCTGTTTTTT
TRBV5-1	TRBD1	few	TRBJ2-7	14	CASSPRDRGYEQYF	TGCGCCAGCAGCCCCCGGGACAGGGGCTACGAGCAGTACTTC